This T cell receptor (beta chain) originates from a study of T cells in women clearing cervical HPV infection. The table came from immunoSEQ multiplex PCR; TCRdb's copy has only in-frame clones and leaves some out. Here the sample table reports some 37,000 clones. This CDR3 has 15 amino acids. Trimming pared 5 bases from V and 4 bases from J, leaving 17 bases between. Per germline, CDR1 MNHEY and CDR2 SMNVEV (reference sequence). Cervical HPV DNA detected by MY09/MY11 PCR, typed by dot-blot. Concerning this clone: Antigen unknown. The read ends 3 residues early relative to the CDR3; the germline J gene fills the gap.

General study points: Each sample's T-cell count was unknown, possibly confounding richness.

The clonotype comes from a woman between 18 and 70 years old with a cervical HPV16 infection that either progressed to CIN3+ or cleared (not recorded which). Sequenced sample: blood buffy coat. The genes are TRBV27 and TRBJ2-5; TRBD2 might be the D (7 bases). The covered CDR3 bases are TGTGCCAGCAGTATTTCTGGGGGGGGCGTAGAGACC. Residues: CASSISGGGVET. The entire CDR3 sequence reads CASSISGGGVETQYF.